The T cell receptor beta chain under discussion was sequenced for a study of identical twins. Study-wide findings and caveats: The authors noted that invariant MAIT and iNKT cells could partly confound zero-insertion analyses. Twin pairs had excess sharing that was weaker in beta out-of-frame sequences.

Per the germline V gene, CDR1 is GTSNPN and CDR2 is SVGIG (reference sequence). V was pared by 0 bases and J by 5 bases, with 7 bases between. The CDR3 is 13 residues long. One entry per CDR3 protein, called by TCRdb with MiXCR from the 5' RACE reads. The data show 470,000 or so distinct CDR3 sequences, more than 20% seen once. With regard to this clonotype: The antigen remains undetermined.

The same sample was also studied in work on T cells expressing NK-cell markers. That report adds: Source material for TCR beta repertoires consisted of sorted CD3+CD56+NKG2C+, CD3+CD56+NKG2C- and CD3+CD56-NKG2C+ T cells. Dominance of the CD3+CD56-NKG2C+ fraction by these clonotypes also held in several donors.

The sequence came from a young woman in good health. The V call is TRBV30, the J call TRBJ2-2; D is undetermined. Sequenced material: CD4+ T cells sorted from blood. CDR3 DNA: TGTGCCTGGAGTGTCAAGTGGACCGGGGAGCTGTTTTTT. Translated, it gives CAWSVKWTGELFF. Together with reference TRBV30 and TRBJ2-2, the CDR3 gives the full variable domain: SQTIHQWPATLVQPVGSPLSLECTVEGTSNPNLYWYRQAAGRGLQLLFYSVGIGQISSEVPQNLSASRPQDRQFILSSKKLLLSDSGFYLCAWSVKWTGELFFGEGSRLTVL.